This entry is about one TCR beta chain. Eligibility required adulthood, ileal or ileocolonic Crohn's disease and indicated ileocolonic resection. Some clones are missing from TCRdb's copy, which holds only in-frame ones; the method was immunoSEQ multiplex PCR. The table records a few thousand clones, around 83% of them present only once. The sample comes from a study of T cell repertoires in ileal Crohn's disease. Germline CDR1 reads MNHNY; CDR2 reads SVGAGI (reference sequence). The CDR3 consists of 14 residues. V was clipped by 6 bases and J by 5 bases; unmatched bases: 8. The sample comprised ileal tissue. This TCR came from an adult with Crohn's disease. The chain couples TRBV6-6 to TRBJ2-7, with 9 bases identical to TRBD1. The CDR3 is CASRDGQGLHEQYF. The CDR3 DNA reads as TGTGCCAGCAGAGACGGACAGGGGCTCCACGAGCAGTACTTC.